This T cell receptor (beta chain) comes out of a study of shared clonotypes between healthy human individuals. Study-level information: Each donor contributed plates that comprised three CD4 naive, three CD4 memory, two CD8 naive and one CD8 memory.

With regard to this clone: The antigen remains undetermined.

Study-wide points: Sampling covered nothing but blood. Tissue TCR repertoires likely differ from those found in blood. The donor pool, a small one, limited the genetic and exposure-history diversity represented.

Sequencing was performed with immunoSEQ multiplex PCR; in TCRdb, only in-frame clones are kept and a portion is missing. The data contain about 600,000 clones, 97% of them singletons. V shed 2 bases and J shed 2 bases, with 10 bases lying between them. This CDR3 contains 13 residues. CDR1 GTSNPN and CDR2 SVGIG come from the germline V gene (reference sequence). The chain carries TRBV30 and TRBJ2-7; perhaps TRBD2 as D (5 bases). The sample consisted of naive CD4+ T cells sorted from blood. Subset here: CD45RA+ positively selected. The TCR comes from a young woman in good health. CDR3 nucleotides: TGTGCCTGGAGTACCGGGAACGCCTACGAGCAGTACTTC. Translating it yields CAWSTGNAYEQYF.